This T cell receptor (beta chain) came from a study of PD-L1 blockade in urothelial cancer. The assay was immunoSEQ multiplex PCR, and TCRdb's table has in-frame clones only and misses some. This table holds about 38,000 clones, roughly 90% found once. CDR1 is LNHDA, CDR2 SQIVND, per germline (reference sequence). The CDR3 covers 14 residues. V lost 3 bases and J 0 bases, leaving 5 bases between the germline ends. Time point reported: peripheral blood 6 weeks after treatment start. The clonotype originates from a man aged 60 to 75 with urothelial cancer. The chain has TRBV19 and TRBJ1-4; D uncertain. The sequenced sample was PBMCs, obtained around atezolizumab (anti-PD-L1) treatment. This chain's CDR3 is CASSMASTNEKLFF. The CDR3 nucleotides are TGTGCCAGTAGTATGGCTTCAACTAATGAAAAACTGTTTTTT.